This section outlines one T cell receptor beta chain sequence together with its context. The sample originates from a study of blood T cell repertoires in COVID-19. Study in general: Both acute and convalescent COVID-19 samples were obtained from the United States, Italy and Spain.

TCRdb's table, derived via immunoSEQ multiplex PCR, lists solely in-frame clones and lacks some. The sample records around 250,000 clones, approximately 86% being singletons. The ends were cut back, 2 bases at V and 7 bases at J, with 12 bases in the middle. Germline V gene sequence: CDR1 MNHNS, CDR2 SASEGT. The CDR3 contains 14 residues. The sequence was obtained from a woman aged 55-70 years who had recovered from COVID-19. V usage is TRBV6-1 and J usage is TRBJ2-1; D may be TRBD2 (6 bases). Sequenced: peripheral blood. CDR3 sequence reads: CASSESGGRNEQFF. The DNA of the CDR3 is TGTGCCAGCAGTGAAAGTGGGGGGAGGAATGAGCAGTTCTTC.